These 29 T cell receptor beta chains were all obtained from the same sample, sequenced in a study of vaccination and CD4 T cells after COVID-19. Oncomine TCR Beta short-read sequencing was applied to DNA from cultured CD4+ T cells. Via MiXCR, TCRdb re-called the PCR reads, giving one row per CDR3 protein. The sample contains over 10,000 distinct CDR3 sequences, roughly 30% of which appear only once. Described treatment: roughly 11-day PBMC culture with coronavirus spike peptide pools or control peptides (ViraFEST assay). For these TCRs, the target antigens are not known. Material: CD4+ T cells from blood, cultured in vitro. The receptors shown here come from a human donor who had recovered from COVID-19.

The gene calls are TRBV7-9 and TRBJ1-5, with a possible D match to TRBD1 (5 bases). This CDR3 contains 15 residues. V was shortened by 3 bases and J by 10 bases, with 19 bases between the two germline ends. Germline V lookup: CDR1 SEHNR, CDR2 FQNEAQ (reference sequence). Here the CDR3 reads CASSFSSRGSGPQHF. The DNA for the CDR3 is TGTGCCAGCAGCTTCTCTTCGAGGGGTTCAGGACCCCAGCATTTT.

The V call is TRBV29-1, the J call TRBJ1-1, with D perhaps TRBD1 (5 bases). The CDR3 is 14 residues long. The V gene lost 4 bases and the J gene lost 4 bases, with 16 bases spanning the gap. Germline CDR1 reads SQVTM; CDR2 reads ANQGSEA. Here the CDR3 DNA reads TGCAGCGTTGGATTTTGGGGGTTGACCACTGAAGCTTTCTTT. This sequence encodes CSVGFWGLTTEAFF.

This clonotype was recorded a few times. The chain carries TRBV6-1 and TRBJ2-5; D is tentatively TRBD1 or TRBD2 (5 bases each). The V gene lost 1 base and the J gene lost 7 bases, with 10 bases spanning the gap. CDR1 is MNHNS, CDR2 SASEGT, per germline. This CDR3 region has 13 residues. DNA of the CDR3: TGTGCCAGCAGTGAAGGGGGGATCGGGACCCAGTACTTC. It is translated as CASSEGGIGTQYF.

The chain couples TRBV24-1 to TRBJ2-5; perhaps TRBD1 as D (7 bases). The germline V and J ends were trimmed by 2 bases and 2 bases, with 17 bases remaining between them. CDR1 KGHDR and CDR2 SFDVKD come from the germline V gene. This CDR3 contains 17 residues. The CDR3 DNA reads TGTGCCACCAGTGATTCGCGAGCAGGGGGGATTCAAGAGACCCAGTACTTC. The encoded protein is CATSDSRAGGIQETQYF.

Regarding this clonotype: Compared with germline, one end of the junction differs, possibly owing to a read error. The CDR3 nucleotides read TGCCCCAGCAGCCCCTCAACAGGGGTAGGAGAGACCCAGTACTTC. The encoded protein is CPSSPSTGVGETQYF. V gene TRBV5-1 combines with J gene TRBJ2-5, with 7 bases matching TRBD1. This CDR3 has 15 residues. CDR1 and CDR2 (germline): SGHRS, YFSETQ.

The genes are TRBV10-3 and TRBJ2-7, with D possibly matching TRBD1 (6 bases). Germline loops: CDR1 ENHRY, CDR2 SYGVKD. This CDR3 has 14 amino acids. V lost 2 bases to trimming and J lost 3 bases, with 11 bases between them. Written as DNA, the CDR3 is TGTGCCATCAGTGAGGGTTCGGACAGCTACGAGCAGTACTTC. This codes for CAISEGSDSYEQYF.

This chain uses TRBV4-3 with TRBJ1-6, with D possibly being TRBD1 (5 bases). The CDR3 has 15 amino acids. Germline V lookup: CDR1 LGHNA, CDR2 YSLEER. V was trimmed by 0 bases and J by 6 bases, leaving 9 bases between them. This CDR3 is CASSQDGQGNSPLHF. As DNA, the CDR3 is TGCGCCAGCAGCCAAGATGGGCAGGGTAATTCACCCCTCCACTTT.

This chain connects TRBV7-3 to TRBJ2-7; D not resolved. CDR1 SGHTA and CDR2 FQGTGA come from the germline V gene. This CDR3 region has 13 residues. V lost 5 bases to trimming and J lost 6 bases, with 14 bases between them. CDR3 residues: CASSHDLEGEQYF. The CDR3 nucleotides are TGTGCCAGCAGCCATGACCTCGAAGGCGAGCAGTACTTC.

V gene TRBV4-2 combines with J gene TRBJ2-5, with TRBD2 matching over 7 bases. The V and J ends lost 0 bases and 5 bases, in that order; junction bases with no gene match: 3. The germline gives CDR1 LGHNA, CDR2 YNFKEQ. The CDR3 covers 14 residues. CDR3 residues: CASSQDWRGETQYF. CDR3 sequence (DNA): TGTGCCAGCAGCCAAGATTGGCGGGGGGAGACCCAGTACTTC.

This clonotype was found a few times. The chain employs TRBV20-1 and TRBJ2-5; D is unresolved. Trimming removed 0 bases from V and 4 bases from J, with 15 bases in between. The CDR3 is 15 amino acids. CDR1 and CDR2 (germline): DFQATT, SNEGSKA (reference sequence). DNA for the CDR3: TGCAGTGCTAGAGACTATTTACGTAGTTTAGAGACCCAGTACTTC. Encoded protein: CSARDYLRSLETQYF.

J is TRBJ2-1 and V is TRBV5-6, with D tentatively TRBD2 (7 bases). Germline CDR1 reads SGHDT; CDR2 reads YYEEEE. The CDR3 is made up of 17 amino acids. V was shortened by 0 bases and J by 3 bases, with 16 bases between the two germline ends. CDR3 in DNA: TGTGCCAGCAGCTTGGTGGGGGCTTCGGGGGGCTACAATGAGCAGTTCTTC. This codes for CASSLVGASGGYNEQFF.

Only a few counts were recorded for this clonotype. The CDR3 loop reads CASSPVVVIQETQYF. The CDR3 DNA sequence: TGTGCCAGCTCACCAGTCGTTGTTATTCAAGAGACCCAGTACTTC. The chain uses TRBV18 and TRBJ2-5, with D uncertain. There are 15 residues in the CDR3. V shed 2 bases and J shed 2 bases, with 12 bases lying between them. Germline CDR1 is KGHSH and CDR2 is LQKENI.

This chain links TRBV6-1 with TRBJ1-1; D unresolved. This CDR3 has 11 residues. V was trimmed by 5 bases and J by 8 bases, leaving 9 bases between them. Germline assignment: CDR1 MNHNS and CDR2 SASEGT. The chain's CDR3 is CASSIRPEAFF. CDR3 bases: TGTGCCAGCAGTATCCGGCCCGAAGCTTTCTTT.

This sequence joins TRBV7-9 and TRBJ2-7; TRBD2 might be the D (5 bases). V was cut by 2 bases and J by 5 bases, with 13 bases left in between. The CDR3 runs to 14 residues. In germline, CDR1 is SEHNR, CDR2 FQNEAQ (reference sequence). DNA for the CDR3: TGTGCCAGCAGCTTAAAAGGGAGTCGCGACGAGCAGTACTTC. Its protein is CASSLKGSRDEQYF.

The chain recombines TRBV30 with TRBJ1-6, with 11 bases lining up with TRBD1. After removal of 3 bases from V and 11 bases from J, the junction contained 12 bases not matched to a gene. The CDR3 consists of 16 residues. Germline V gives CDR1 GTSNPN, CDR2 SVGIG (reference sequence). CDR3 bases: TGTGCCTGGAGAGAACCGGGACAGGGGGATTCGGCACCCCTCCACTTT. Protein sequence: CAWREPGQGDSAPLHF.

V gene TRBV7-2 combines with J gene TRBJ1-2; possible D gene TRBD1, 6 bases. V was pared by 11 bases and J by 7 bases, with 17 bases between. The CDR3 runs 12 residues. The germline CDR1 and CDR2 sequences are SGHTA and FQGNSA. The CDR3 DNA reads as TGTGCCGGCCGACGCGGGGGGCCTGGCTACACCTTC. As protein: CAGRRGGPGYTF.

The table lists this clonotype with a few counts. Here the CDR3 DNA reads TGTGCCAGGGGGACTTACAATCAAGAGACCCAGTACTTC. This sequence encodes CARGTYNQETQYF. The chain is built from TRBV27 and TRBJ2-5; D may be TRBD2 (6 bases). This CDR3 contains 13 residues. Germline V CDR1 and CDR2: MNHEY, SMNVEV (reference sequence). Trimming removed 9 bases at V and 2 bases at J, with 13 bases between.

This chain connects TRBV20-1 to TRBJ2-4; 13 nucleotides line up with TRBD2. Germline CDR1 DFQATT, CDR2 SNEGSKA (reference sequence). The CDR3 has 17 amino acids. Trimming removed 6 bases from V and 0 bases from J; junction bases left unmatched: 8. The CDR3 bases are TGCAGTGCGCACGGGACTAGCGGGACGATAGCCAAAAACATTCAGTACTTC. The encoded protein is CSAHGTSGTIAKNIQYF.

The chain employs TRBV20-1 and TRBJ1-1, with a possible D match to TRBD1 (5 bases). The V end lost 3 bases, the J end lost 1 base, and 9 bases lay between the germline ends. There are 13 residues in the CDR3. Germline CDR1 DFQATT, CDR2 SNEGSKA (reference sequence). CDR3 region: CSASRDRNTEAFF. CDR3 bases: TGCAGTGCTAGTAGAGACAGGAACACTGAAGCTTTCTTT.

The chain joins TRBV4-2 to TRBJ2-7, with 14 nucleotides matching TRBD2. The CDR3 extends over 17 amino acids. Germline loops: CDR1 LGHNA, CDR2 YNFKEQ. V lost 0 bases to trimming and J lost 3 bases; unmatched junction nucleotides: 4. CDR3 residues: CASSQDTGTSGSYEQYF. CDR3 bases: TGTGCCAGCAGCCAAGACACCGGGACTAGCGGGAGCTACGAGCAGTACTTC.

V gene TRBV5-4 combines with J gene TRBJ2-7; 9 bases line up with TRBD2. The CDR3 covers 16 residues. CDR1 and CDR2 (germline): SGHNT, YYREEE (reference sequence). V lost 1 base to trimming and J lost 0 bases; unmatched junction nucleotides: 5. CDR3 nucleotide sequence: TGTGCCAGCAGCTTGAATGCGGGGGGGAGCTCCTACGAGCAGTACTTC. This encodes CASSLNAGGSSYEQYF. The complete variable domain, with remaining parts taken from reference TRBV5-4 and TRBJ2-7, reads ETGVTQSPTHLIKTRGQQVTLRCSSQSGHNTVSWYQQALGQGPQFIFQYYREEENGRGNFPPRFSGLQFPNYSSELNVNALELDDSALYLCASSLNAGGSSYEQYFGPGTRLTVT.

In this sample, this clonotype turned up a few times. The chain is built from TRBV20-1 and TRBJ2-1, with D unclear. The length of the CDR3 is 15 residues. CDR1 and CDR2 (germline): DFQATT, SNEGSKA (reference sequence). V was pared by 5 bases and J by 1 base, with 15 bases between. CDR3 residues: CSADVGPTSYNEQFF. The CDR3 coding sequence is TGCAGTGCTGATGTAGGACCCACGTCCTACAATGAGCAGTTCTTC.

The gene calls are TRBV18 and TRBJ2-2, with 10 positions matching TRBD1. The CDR3 is 16 residues long. Germline lookup yields CDR1 KGHSH and CDR2 LQKENI. Trimming took 3 bases from V and 5 from J; bases not matched to a gene: 6. This chain's CDR3 is CASSPSWTGGTGELFF. The CDR3 DNA reads TGTGCCAGCTCACCGTCGTGGACAGGGGGTACCGGGGAGCTGTTTTTT.

The genes are TRBV6-1 and TRBJ2-1, with 11 nucleotides matching TRBD2. CDR3 size: 17 residues. Germline lookup yields CDR1 MNHNS and CDR2 SASEGT. Trimming at V came to 6 bases and at J to 4 bases, leaving 11 bases not matched to a gene. Written as DNA, the CDR3 is TGTGCCAGCAGGGCCGTACAACTAGCGGGAGCGTACAATGAGCAGTTCTTC. Protein: CASRAVQLAGAYNEQFF.

This clonotype was counted once. The rearrangement links TRBV5-1 to TRBJ2-2; maybe TRBD1 (5 bases). V dropped 7 bases and J dropped 0 bases, with 10 bases sitting between them. Per germline, CDR1 SGHRS and CDR2 YFSETQ. There are 14 residues in the CDR3. As DNA, the CDR3 is TGCGCCAGCTGCCTGACAGCGAACACCGGGGAGCTGTTTTTT. This gives the protein CASCLTANTGELFF.

The chain couples TRBV27 to TRBJ2-7; TRBD1 is a possible D gene (6 bases). Germline V gene lookup returns CDR1 MNHEY and CDR2 SMNVEV (reference sequence). This CDR3 is built from 14 residues. The germline V and J ends were trimmed by 4 bases and 1 base, with 11 bases remaining between them. CDR3 nucleotide sequence: TGTGCCAGCAGTTCTTACAGGGATTCCTACGAGCAGTACTTC. It specifies CASSSYRDSYEQYF.

The gene calls are TRBV12-3 or TRBV12-4 and TRBJ2-3; D not resolved. CDR3 length: 12 residues. Between the trimmed V and J ends, which lost 3 bases and 14 bases, there was a span of 15 bases. CDR3 in DNA: TGTGCCAGCAGTTTGAGCAGGATCGGGCGGTATTTT. It specifies CASSLSRIGRYF.

The chain couples TRBV2 to TRBJ2-7, with a tentative D call TRBD2 (5 bases). Germline assignment: CDR1 SNHLY and CDR2 FYNNEI. This CDR3 region has 14 residues. The V and J ends lost 4 bases and 0 bases respectively, with 10 bases between them. This chain's CDR3 is CASSGTSSSYEQYF. The CDR3 coding sequence is TGTGCCAGCAGTGGGACTTCAAGCTCCTACGAGCAGTACTTC.

The V call is TRBV11-1, the J call TRBJ2-1; the D gene is possibly TRBD2 (6 bases). The V and J ends lost 4 bases and 6 bases respectively, with 10 bases between them. Germline-derived CDR1 and CDR2 are SGHAT and FQDESV (reference sequence). The CDR3 has 13 residues. The CDR3 is CASSSGTLNEQFF. The CDR3 bases are TGTGCCAGCAGCTCCGGGACTCTCAATGAGCAGTTCTTC.